This T cell receptor (beta chain) was sequenced in a study of vaccination and CD4 T cells after COVID-19. This clonotype turned up a few times. Its specificity is not known. Germline values: CDR1 SGHTA, CDR2 FQGNSA. The trim removed 2 bases at V and 4 bases at J, leaving 13 bases unmatched. The CDR3 runs to 17 residues. Researchers used the Oncomine TCR Beta short-read assay to sequence DNA from cultured CD4+ T cells. TCRdb processed the PCR reads anew with MiXCR; each CDR3 protein has one entry. This sample yields about 20,000 distinct CDR3 sequences, of which around 42% are seen a single time; 3% belongs to the top ten. Noted treatment: 10-day PBMC culture with coronavirus spike peptide pools or control peptides (ViraFEST assay).

The receptor was derived from a human donor who had recovered from COVID-19. The material was CD4+ T cells from blood, cultured in vitro, obtained after SARS-CoV-2 vaccination. This chain connects TRBV7-2 to TRBJ1-2; TRBD1 agrees at 7 bases. The CDR3 nucleotides are TGTGCCAGCAGCTTAACCCCGTTGGGACAGCCAATCTATGGCTACACCTTC. Translation: CASSLTPLGQPIYGYTF.